Shown below are 18 T cell receptor beta chains from a single sample sequenced in a study of T cell changes during pregnancy in multiple sclerosis (dated by TCRdb to about 2019). The library was obtained by the immunoSEQ multiplex PCR assay. TCRdb carries this immuneACCESS record with in-frame sequences only. Its versions omit some clonotypes, under half of them owing to an unresolved V gene in the studies checked, with the rest unexplained. In this sample the table shows about 100,000 clones, roughly 90% of which occur a single time. The ten largest clones represent 1.5% to 2.5% of the sample. Material: peripheral blood, obtained after pregnancy. These receptors all come from a female donor with multiple sclerosis, enrolled in a pregnancy study.

This clone was detected a few times. Written as DNA, the CDR3 is TGTGCCAGCAGCCCCTCGGGGGGCCTGTCCTACAATGAGCAGTTCTTC. Translated, it gives CASSPSGGLSYNEQFF. The rearrangement uses TRBV9 and TRBJ2-1; D is perhaps TRBD2 (7 bases). The V and J ends lost 4 bases and 1 base respectively, with 15 bases between them. Germline V gene lookup returns CDR1 SGDLS and CDR2 YYNGEE. CDR3 length equals 16 residues.

The V call is TRBV29-1, the J call TRBJ2-5; 7 positions agree with TRBD1. V was clipped by 6 bases and J by 5 bases; unmatched bases: 6. CDR1 is SQVTM and CDR2 is ANQGSEA in the germline V gene. The CDR3 length is 12 residues. The CDR3 sequence: CSVEQGSETQYF. CDR3 coding DNA: TGCAGCGTGGAACAGGGGTCGGAGACCCAGTACTTC.

This chain's CDR3 is CASSVVPGILTDTQYF. The CDR3 DNA is TGTGCCAGCAGCGTAGTCCCAGGGATACTCACAGATACGCAGTATTTT. J is TRBJ2-3 and V is TRBV9; D possibly corresponds to TRBD1 (5 bases). The germline V gene encodes CDR1 SGDLS and CDR2 YYNGEE. There are 16 residues in the CDR3. Trimming pared 0 bases from V and 2 bases from J, leaving 13 bases between. The full variable domain, in which reference TRBV9 and TRBJ2-3 provide the parts outside the CDR3, is DSGVTQTPKHLITATGQRVTLRCSPRSGDLSVYWYQQSLDQGLQFLIQYYNGEERAKGNILERFSAQQFPDLHSELNLSSLELGDSALYFCASSVVPGILTDTQYFGPGTRLTVL.

Notes on this clone: The germline gene is not matched at one end of the junction; a read error may be the cause. The chain is built from TRBV7-7 and TRBJ2-2; 7 bases align to TRBD1. The CDR3 length is 14 residues. The germline V gene encodes CDR1 SSHAT and CDR2 FNYEAQ (reference sequence). CDR3 protein: CASRRGTVAGELFF. The CDR3 nucleotides read TGTGCTAGCAGACGTGGGACAGTTGCCGGGGAGCTGTTTTTT.

The chain links TRBV29-1 to TRBJ2-1; D is perhaps TRBD2 (6 bases). CDR1 is SQVTM, CDR2 ANQGSEA, per germline. Trimming shortened V by 7 bases and J by 0 bases, and 19 bases separated the two germline ends. The CDR3 extends over 16 amino acids. The CDR3 DNA reads TGCAGCGCTACATCCTCGGTAGCGGCCTCCTACAATGAGCAGTTCTTC. Translating it yields CSATSSVAASYNEQFF.

The chain recombines TRBV19 with TRBJ1-2; 7 bases fit TRBD1. Germline V gene sequence: CDR1 LNHDA, CDR2 SQIVND (reference sequence). V gave up 4 bases and J gave up 5 bases; unmatched junction bases: 7. CDR3 size: 14 residues. The CDR3 DNA reads as TGTGCCAGTAGTAAACAGGGGAGCATATATGGCTACACCTTC. Translated, it gives CASSKQGSIYGYTF.

The chain recombines TRBV30 with TRBJ2-7; 10 nucleotides align to TRBD1. CDR1 GTSNPN and CDR2 SVGIG come from the germline V gene (reference sequence). CDR3 length: 18 amino acids. The V gene end was trimmed by 0 bases and the J gene end by 3 bases; junction bases not matched to a gene: 14. CDR3 DNA sequence: TGTGCCTGGAGTGTAAAAGGAGGGGGACAGGGGCTGAACTACGAGCAGTACTTC. It specifies CAWSVKGGGQGLNYEQYF.

V usage is TRBV6-6 and J usage is TRBJ2-1, with TRBD1 identical over 9 bases. V lost 2 bases, J lost 0 bases, and 2 bases stayed unmatched. Looked up from germline, CDR1 is MNHNY and CDR2 is SVGAGI (reference sequence). CDR3 length: 16 amino acids. Written as DNA, the CDR3 is TGTGCCAGCAGTTACGGGACAGGGAGCTCCTACAATGAGCAGTTCTTC. Translation: CASSYGTGSSYNEQFF.

Regarding this clone: The same CDR3 arises from other DNA sequences in this sample as well. The V gene is TRBV5-1, the J gene TRBJ2-7; 7 positions agree with TRBD1. CDR3 size: 14 residues. V was pared by 0 bases and J by 4 bases, with 4 bases of the junction left unmatched. Looked up from germline, CDR1 is SGHRS and CDR2 is YFSETQ. CDR3 nucleotide sequence: TGCGCCAGCAGCTTGGGACAGGGCCCGTACGAGCAGTACTTC. Protein product: CASSLGQGPYEQYF.

This clone has a handful of counts. The chain recombines TRBV7-2 with TRBJ1-6, with D possibly TRBD1 on 5 matching bases. V lost 0 bases and J 9 bases, leaving 9 bases between the germline ends. There are 14 residues in the CDR3. The germline CDR1 and CDR2 sequences are SGHTA and FQGNSA. The CDR3 sequence: CASSLAGRGSPLHF. The CDR3 coding sequence is TGTGCCAGCAGCTTAGCGGGTAGGGGTTCACCCCTCCACTTT.

The chain carries TRBV2 and TRBJ1-4; D is perhaps TRBD1 (5 bases). The CDR3 contains 15 residues. Deletions cut 2 bases from V and 6 bases from J, with 13 bases between. CDR1 and CDR2 (germline): SNHLY, FYNNEI. As DNA, the CDR3 is TGTGCCAGCAGTGAATCGGTGACAGATTATGAAAAACTGTTTTTT. This translates into CASSESVTDYEKLFF.

This chain joins TRBV9 and TRBJ2-7, with TRBD1 identical over 10 bases. The junction had 3 bases not matched to a gene; V was cut back by 3 bases and J by 3 bases. Germline V gene lookup returns CDR1 SGDLS and CDR2 YYNGEE. The CDR3 runs 14 residues. Here the CDR3 reads CASSAGTGDYEQYF. CDR3 nucleotides: TGTGCCAGCAGCGCCGGGACAGGGGACTACGAGCAGTACTTC.

This chain links TRBV7-2 with TRBJ1-5; possible D gene TRBD1, 5 bases. V lost 4 bases to trimming and J lost 2 bases, with 12 bases between them. Germline V CDR1 and CDR2: SGHTA, FQGNSA. The length of the CDR3 is 15 residues. CDR3 in amino acids: CASSSPGVGNQPQHF. CDR3 sequence (DNA): TGTGCCAGCAGCTCCCCGGGGGTGGGCAATCAGCCCCAGCATTTT.

The V gene is TRBV7-9, the J gene TRBJ2-7; D possibly corresponds to TRBD1 (5 bases). Germline values: CDR1 SEHNR, CDR2 FQNEAQ (reference sequence). This CDR3 is 13 amino acids long. Between the trimmed V and J ends, which lost 3 bases and 6 bases, there was a span of 12 bases. CDR3 residues: CASSFQGIGEQYF. As DNA, the CDR3 is TGTGCCAGCAGCTTCCAGGGTATCGGCGAGCAGTACTTC.

The chain uses TRBV9 and TRBJ2-1; TRBD2 matches 8 bases. J lost 1 base, V lost 3 bases, and 6 bases had no gene match. The CDR3 has 16 amino acids. Germline V CDR1 and CDR2: SGDLS, YYNGEE. The DNA for the CDR3 is TGTGCCAGCAGCGCCTCCAGCGGGAGATCCTACAATGAGCAGTTCTTC. Its protein product is CASSASSGRSYNEQFF. Based on the CDR3 plus reference TRBV9 and TRBJ2-1, the full variable domain is DSGVTQTPKHLITATGQRVTLRCSPRSGDLSVYWYQQSLDQGLQFLIQYYNGEERAKGNILERFSAQQFPDLHSELNLSSLELGDSALYFCASSASSGRSYNEQFFGPGTRLTVL.

The CDR3 is CASRTPWLAANEQFF. The CDR3 DNA follows: TGTGCCAGCAGGACCCCGTGGCTAGCGGCGAATGAGCAGTTCTTC. The chain joins TRBV6-1 to TRBJ2-1; TRBD2 agrees at 7 bases. CDR1 is MNHNS and CDR2 is SASEGT in the germline V gene. The CDR3 is 15 amino acids. The junction had 12 bases not matched to a gene; V was cut back by 6 bases and J by 7 bases.

DNA for the CDR3: TGTGCCAGCCGGGAGGGTAAGAGGTTCCCCAATCAGCCCCAGCATTTT. Translating it yields CASREGKRFPNQPQHF. This chain uses TRBV28 with TRBJ1-5, with no clear D. Trimming took 8 bases from V and 3 from J, leaving 20 bases between them. There are 16 residues in the CDR3. Germline CDR1 MDHEN, CDR2 SYDVKM.

The gene calls are TRBV5-5 and TRBJ1-2; D gene uncertain. Trimming shortened V by 1 base and J by 12 bases, and 22 bases separated the two germline ends. The CDR3 length is 15 residues. CDR1 and CDR2 from the germline V gene are SGHKS and YYEKEE (reference sequence). The CDR3 bases are TGTGCCAGCAGCTTGAGTACAATATTCCCACTAGCGAACACCTTC. Translating it yields CASSLSTIFPLANTF.